Listed below are T cell receptor beta chains from one sample, sequenced in a study of blood T cells in healthy people across ages. TCRdb passed the 5' RACE reads through MiXCR, listing each CDR3 protein once. This repertoire shows 1.5 million to 2 million distinct CDR3 sequences, approximately 40% found once; its top ten account for roughly 23%. The sequencing sample was made of blood. The receptors derive from a human donor in good health. CDR3s include the opening cysteine and the closing phenylalanine or tryptophan. Each record gives: V gene, D gene, clone size, J gene, CDR3 DNA, CDR3 protein. The D gene is left open where the match is weak. A clone size is listed for some rows: how often the clone was seen (once, few, many), or a class if it is expanded.

TRBV24-1	-	-	TRBJ2-1	TGTGCCACCAGTGACGTGTACAATGAGCAGTTCTTC	CATSDVYNEQFF
TRBV7-9	-	-	TRBJ1-1	TGTGCCAGCAGCCATGACCGACCGGACGGAGTGAACACTGAAGCTTTCTTT	CASSHDRPDGVNTEAFF
TRBV5-1	-	few	TRBJ1-2	TGCGCCAGCAGCTTTAACAGCGATGGCTACACCTTC	CASSFNSDGYTF
TRBV5-1	-	few	TRBJ2-1	TGCGCCAGCAGCCGACTCATGGACAATGAGCAGTTCTTC	CASSRLMDNEQFF
TRBV25-1	TRBD1	few	TRBJ2-5	TGTGCCAGCAGTGACCGACAGGGGAGGCTTCAAGAGACCCAGTACTTC	CASSDRQGRLQETQYF
TRBV10-3	-	-	TRBJ2-2	TGTGCCATCAGACCGAACACCGGGGAGCTGTTTTTT	CAIRPNTGELFF
TRBV20-1	-	-	TRBJ2-1	TGCAGCGCTAGAGAAGGCCCCGAGGATGAGCAGTTCTTC	CSAREGPEDEQFF
TRBV3-1	-	-	TRBJ1-5	TGTGCCAGCAGCCAAGCGGAATCAGCCCAGCATTTT	CASSQAESAQHF
TRBV6-1	-	few	TRBJ1-2	TGTGCCAGCAGCGGGGACGTACGTAACTATGGCTACACCTTC	CASSGDVRNYGYTF
TRBV19	TRBD1	-	TRBJ1-2	TGTGCCACGCGGGACAGGGAGTATGGCTACACCTTC	CATRDREYGYTF
TRBV6-2/TRBV6-3	-	few	TRBJ2-1	TGTGCCAGCAAATTATGGGACTCCAGCTCCTACAATGAGCAGTTCTTC	CASKLWDSSSYNEQFF
TRBV9	-	-	TRBJ1-6	TGTGCCAGCAGCACCCGGGGCGAGGGGTCACCCCTCCACTTT	CASSTRGEGSPLHF
TRBV3-1	-	-	TRBJ2-5	TGTGCCAGCAGCCAAGTTCTCCTCCAGGGGCAAGAGACCCAGTACTTC	CASSQVLLQGQETQYF
TRBV4-3	-	-	TRBJ2-2	TGCGCCAGCAGCCAAGAGATAGGGACCCCGGTTCCCGGGGAGCTGTTTTTT	CASSQEIGTPVPGELFF